This TCR beta chain was retrieved from a study of blood T cells in healthy people across ages. The use of a sample-barcoded 5' primer and a J-beta primer mix characterized a second PCR of 7 to 11 cycles. All cDNA molecules were each tagged by a template-switch adaptor with 12 random nucleotides. The yield of each sample was at least 2.5 million CDR3-containing paired-end reads. TCRdb processed the 5' RACE reads anew with MiXCR; each CDR3 protein has one entry. The table lists nearly 1 million distinct CDR3 sequences, around 54% of them singletons. The CDR3 extends over 13 amino acids. Germline V gene lookup returns CDR1 DFQATT and CDR2 SNEGSKA (reference sequence). Trimming removed 6 bases from V and 3 bases from J, with 15 bases in between. This clonotype was recorded many times.

This clonotype was sampled from a woman in her sixties or seventies in good health. Specimen: blood. The chain couples TRBV20-1 to TRBJ2-7; maybe TRBD2 (6 bases). The CDR3 is CSADGTWGYEQYF. The DNA for the CDR3 is TGCAGTGCAGACGGGACTTGGGGCTACGAGCAGTACTTC.